This T cell receptor beta chain was observed in a study of blood T cell repertoires in COVID-19. Study at large: Sites in the United States, Italy and Spain provided acute and convalescent COVID-19 samples. PBMCs, B-cell-depleted T cells, or T cells provided the cDNA or gDNA that made up the material.

Seattle patients were enrolled during active infection and followed longitudinally. This clone came up a few times. This CDR3 is 12 amino acids long. Germline loops: CDR1 SGHAT, CDR2 FQNNGV. V dropped 11 bases and J dropped 1 base, with 12 bases sitting between them. Only in-frame clones appear in the TCRdb table, and some are missing; sequencing was by immunoSEQ multiplex PCR. This sample has some 370,000 clones, with about 90% found just once. Specimen: peripheral blood. This sequence joins TRBV11-2 and TRBJ2-7; D is possibly TRBD1 (5 bases). The clonotype was recovered from a woman aged 25 to 45 with COVID-19, enrolled during active disease. The CDR3 is CASRQGSYEQYF. CDR3 DNA sequence: TGTGCCTCAAGGCAGGGATCCTACGAGCAGTACTTC.